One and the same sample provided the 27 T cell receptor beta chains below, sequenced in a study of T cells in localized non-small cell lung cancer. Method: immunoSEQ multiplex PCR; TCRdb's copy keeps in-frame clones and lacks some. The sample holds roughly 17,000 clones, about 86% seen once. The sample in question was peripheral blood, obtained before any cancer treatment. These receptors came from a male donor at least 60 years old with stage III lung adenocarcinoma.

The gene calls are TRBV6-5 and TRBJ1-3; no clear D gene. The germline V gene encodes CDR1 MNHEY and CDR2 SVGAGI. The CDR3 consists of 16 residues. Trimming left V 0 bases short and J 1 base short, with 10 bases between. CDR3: CASSYSLFGSGNTIYF. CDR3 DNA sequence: TGTGCCAGCAGTTACTCTCTTTTTGGGTCTGGAAACACCATATATTTT.

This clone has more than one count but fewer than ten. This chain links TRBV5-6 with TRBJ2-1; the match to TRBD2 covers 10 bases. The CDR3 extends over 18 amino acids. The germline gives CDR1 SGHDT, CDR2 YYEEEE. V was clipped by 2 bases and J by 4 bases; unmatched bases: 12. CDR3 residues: CASSFQAGGPQKYNEQFF. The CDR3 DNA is TGTGCCAGCAGCTTTCAAGCGGGGGGGCCCCAAAAGTACAATGAGCAGTTCTTC.

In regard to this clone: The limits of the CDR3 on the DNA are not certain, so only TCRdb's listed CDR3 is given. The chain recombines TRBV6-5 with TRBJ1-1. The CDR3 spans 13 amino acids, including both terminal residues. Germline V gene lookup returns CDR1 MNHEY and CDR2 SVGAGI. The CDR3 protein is CASSSSRTAEAFF.

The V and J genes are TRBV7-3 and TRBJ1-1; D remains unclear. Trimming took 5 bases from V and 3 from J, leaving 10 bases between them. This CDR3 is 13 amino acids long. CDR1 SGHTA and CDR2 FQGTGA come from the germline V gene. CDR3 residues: CASSLGPYTEAFF. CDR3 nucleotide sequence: TGTGCCAGCAGCCTCGGACCTTACACTGAAGCTTTCTTT.

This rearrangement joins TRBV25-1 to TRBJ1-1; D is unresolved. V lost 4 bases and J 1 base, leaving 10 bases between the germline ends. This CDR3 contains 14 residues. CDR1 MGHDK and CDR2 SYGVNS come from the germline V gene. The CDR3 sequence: CASSVTGQNTEAFF. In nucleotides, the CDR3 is TGTGCCAGCAGTGTGACCGGTCAGAACACTGAAGCTTTCTTT.

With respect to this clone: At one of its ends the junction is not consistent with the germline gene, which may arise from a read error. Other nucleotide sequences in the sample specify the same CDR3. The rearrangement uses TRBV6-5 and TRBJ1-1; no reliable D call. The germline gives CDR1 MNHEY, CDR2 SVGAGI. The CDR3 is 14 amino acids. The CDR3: CASSYSHRNTEAFF. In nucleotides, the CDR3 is TGTGCCAGCAGCTACTCTCACAGGAACACTGAAGCTTTCTTT.

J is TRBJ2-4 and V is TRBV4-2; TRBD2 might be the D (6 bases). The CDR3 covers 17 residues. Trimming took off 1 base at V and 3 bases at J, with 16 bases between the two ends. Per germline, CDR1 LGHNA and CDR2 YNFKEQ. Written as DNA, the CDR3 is TGTGCCAGCAGCCAAGTCGGGACTGCGCTGGACAAAAACATTCAGTACTTC. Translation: CASSQVGTALDKNIQYF.

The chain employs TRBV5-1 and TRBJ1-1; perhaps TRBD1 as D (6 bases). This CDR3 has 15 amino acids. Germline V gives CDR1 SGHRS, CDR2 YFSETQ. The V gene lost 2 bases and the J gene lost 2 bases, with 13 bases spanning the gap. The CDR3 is CASSLSGALNTEAFF. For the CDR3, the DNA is TGCGCCAGCAGCTTATCAGGGGCCCTAAACACTGAAGCTTTCTTT.

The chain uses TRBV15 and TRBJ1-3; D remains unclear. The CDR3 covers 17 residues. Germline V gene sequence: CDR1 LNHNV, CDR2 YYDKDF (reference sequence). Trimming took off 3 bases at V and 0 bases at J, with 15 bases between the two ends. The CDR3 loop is CATSRKLGTYSGNTIYF. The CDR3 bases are TGTGCCACCAGCAGGAAGTTAGGCACCTACTCTGGAAACACCATATATTTT.

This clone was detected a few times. The CDR3 reads CASTGTGLYEQYF. CDR3 DNA: TGTGCCAGCACGGGGACAGGACTATACGAGCAGTACTTC. The rearrangement uses TRBV6-5 and TRBJ2-7; TRBD1 matches 8 bases. Germline assignment: CDR1 MNHEY and CDR2 SVGAGI. The CDR3 totals 13 residues. Losses at the gene ends were 7 bases for V and 4 bases for J; bases not matched to a gene: 6.

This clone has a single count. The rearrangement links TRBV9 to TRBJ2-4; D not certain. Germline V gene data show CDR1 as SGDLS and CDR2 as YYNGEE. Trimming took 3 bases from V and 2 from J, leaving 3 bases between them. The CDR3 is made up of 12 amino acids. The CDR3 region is CASSGSKNIQYF. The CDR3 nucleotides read TGTGCCAGCAGCGGGTCCAAAAACATTCAGTACTTC.

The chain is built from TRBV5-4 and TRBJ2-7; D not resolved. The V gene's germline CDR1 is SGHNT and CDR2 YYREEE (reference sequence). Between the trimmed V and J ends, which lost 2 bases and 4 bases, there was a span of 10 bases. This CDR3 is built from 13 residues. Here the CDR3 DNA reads TGTGCCAGCAGCTTCATTTCCGAATACGAGCAGTACTTC. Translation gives CASSFISEYEQYF.

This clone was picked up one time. The CDR3 nucleotides are TGTGCCAGCAGCCAAGACAGGAGGGCCTATGGCTACACCTTC. It yields the protein CASSQDRRAYGYTF. V usage is TRBV6-5 and J usage is TRBJ1-2; possibly TRBD1 for D (6 bases). CDR3 length: 14 residues. Between the trimmed V and J ends, which lost 6 bases and 4 bases, there was a span of 15 bases. CDR1 MNHEY and CDR2 SVGAGI come from the germline V gene.

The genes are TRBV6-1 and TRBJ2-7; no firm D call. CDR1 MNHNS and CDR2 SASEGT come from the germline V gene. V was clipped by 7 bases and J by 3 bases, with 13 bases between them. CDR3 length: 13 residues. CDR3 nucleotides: TGTGCCAGCACCCACGTGGTAGACTACGAGCAGTACTTC. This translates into CASTHVVDYEQYF.

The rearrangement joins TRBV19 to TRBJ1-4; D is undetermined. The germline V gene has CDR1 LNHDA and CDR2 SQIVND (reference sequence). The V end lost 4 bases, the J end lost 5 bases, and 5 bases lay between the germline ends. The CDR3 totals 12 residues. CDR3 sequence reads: CASSRENEKLFF. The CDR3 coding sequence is TGTGCCAGTAGTAGGGAGAATGAAAAACTGTTTTTT.

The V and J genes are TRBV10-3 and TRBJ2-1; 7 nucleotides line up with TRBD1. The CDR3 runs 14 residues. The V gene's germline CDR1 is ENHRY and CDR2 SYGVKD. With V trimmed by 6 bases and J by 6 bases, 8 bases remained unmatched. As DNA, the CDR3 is TGTGCCATCAGATCCGGGACAGAGCGCAATGAGCAGTTCTTC. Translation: CAIRSGTERNEQFF.

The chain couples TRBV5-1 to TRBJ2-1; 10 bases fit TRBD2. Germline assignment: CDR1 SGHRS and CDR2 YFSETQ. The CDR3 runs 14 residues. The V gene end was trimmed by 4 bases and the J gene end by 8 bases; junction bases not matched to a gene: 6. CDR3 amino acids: CASSIAGGNYEQFF. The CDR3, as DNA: TGCGCCAGCAGCATAGCGGGGGGTAACTATGAGCAGTTCTTC.

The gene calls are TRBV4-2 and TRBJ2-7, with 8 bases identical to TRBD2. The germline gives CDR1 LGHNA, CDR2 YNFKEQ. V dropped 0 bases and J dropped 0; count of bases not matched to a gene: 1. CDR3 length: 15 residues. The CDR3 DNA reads TGTGCCAGCAGCCAAGACGGGGGGGCCTCCTACGAGCAGTACTTC. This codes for CASSQDGGASYEQYF.

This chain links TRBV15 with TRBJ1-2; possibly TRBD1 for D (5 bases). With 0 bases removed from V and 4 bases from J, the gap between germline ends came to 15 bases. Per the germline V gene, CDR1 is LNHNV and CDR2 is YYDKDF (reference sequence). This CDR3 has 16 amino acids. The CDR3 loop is CATSRDGQGGIYGYTF. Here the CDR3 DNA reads TGTGCCACCAGCAGAGATGGGCAGGGTGGAATCTATGGCTACACCTTC.

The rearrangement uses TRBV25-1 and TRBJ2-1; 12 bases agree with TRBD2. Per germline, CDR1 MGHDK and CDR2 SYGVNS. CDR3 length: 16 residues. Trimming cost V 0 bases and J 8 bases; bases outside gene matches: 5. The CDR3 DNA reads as TGTGCCAGCAGTGAATACGGACTAGCGGGGCTTGATGAGCAGTTCTTC. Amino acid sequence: CASSEYGLAGLDEQFF. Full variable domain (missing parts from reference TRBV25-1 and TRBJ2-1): EADIYQTPRYLVIGTGKKITLECSQTMGHDKMYWYQQDPGMELHLIHYSYGVNSTEKGDLSSESTVSRIRTEHFPLTLESARPSHTSQYLCASSEYGLAGLDEQFFGPGTRLTVL.

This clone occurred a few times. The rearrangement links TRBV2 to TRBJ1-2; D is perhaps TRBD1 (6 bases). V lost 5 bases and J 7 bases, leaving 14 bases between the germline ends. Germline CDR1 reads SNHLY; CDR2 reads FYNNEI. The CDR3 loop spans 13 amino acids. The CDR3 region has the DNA TGTGCCAGCAGTCTTGACAGGATTGGTGGCTACACCTTC. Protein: CASSLDRIGGYTF.

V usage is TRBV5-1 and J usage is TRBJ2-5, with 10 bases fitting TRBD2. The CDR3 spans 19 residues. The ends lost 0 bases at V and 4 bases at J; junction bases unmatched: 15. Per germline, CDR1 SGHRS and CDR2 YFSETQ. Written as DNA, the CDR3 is TGCGCCAGCAGCTTGGCCTCGTATAGCGGGGGGTCCACCCCAGAGACCCAGTACTTC. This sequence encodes CASSLASYSGGSTPETQYF.

This CDR3 reads CSVDAGEETQYF. The DNA of the CDR3 is TGCAGCGTTGATGCCGGCGAGGAGACCCAGTACTTC. The chain is built from TRBV29-1 and TRBJ2-5; D gene uncertain. Germline V lookup: CDR1 SQVTM, CDR2 ANQGSEA. V was clipped by 3 bases and J by 5 bases, with 10 bases between them. CDR3 length: 12 amino acids.

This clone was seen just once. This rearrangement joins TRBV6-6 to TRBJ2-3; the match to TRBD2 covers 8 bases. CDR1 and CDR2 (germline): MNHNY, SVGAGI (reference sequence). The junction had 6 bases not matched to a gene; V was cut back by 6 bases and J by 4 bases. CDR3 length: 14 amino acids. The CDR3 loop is CASRPGGGADTQYF. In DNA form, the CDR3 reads TGTGCCAGCAGACCGGGGGGGGGTGCAGATACGCAGTATTTT.

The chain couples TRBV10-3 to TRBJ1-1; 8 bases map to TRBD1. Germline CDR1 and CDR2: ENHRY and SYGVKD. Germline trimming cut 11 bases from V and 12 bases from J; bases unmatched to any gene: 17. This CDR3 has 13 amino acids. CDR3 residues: CASYGDGTGLTFF. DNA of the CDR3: TGTGCCTCCTATGGTGACGGGACAGGATTAACTTTCTTT.

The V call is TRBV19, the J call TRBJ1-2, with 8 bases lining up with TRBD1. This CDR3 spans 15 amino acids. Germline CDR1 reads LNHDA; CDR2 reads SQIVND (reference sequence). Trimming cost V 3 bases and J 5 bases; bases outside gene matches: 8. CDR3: CASSMRDRGWYGYTF. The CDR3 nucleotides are TGTGCCAGTAGTATGCGTGACAGGGGATGGTATGGCTACACCTTC.

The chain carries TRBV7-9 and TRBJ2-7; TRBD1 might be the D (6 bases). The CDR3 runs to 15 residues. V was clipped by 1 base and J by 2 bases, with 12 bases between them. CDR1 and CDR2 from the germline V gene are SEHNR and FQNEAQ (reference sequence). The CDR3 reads CASSLGQVGTYEQYF. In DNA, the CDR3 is TGTGCCAGCAGCTTAGGACAGGTCGGAACCTACGAGCAGTACTTC.